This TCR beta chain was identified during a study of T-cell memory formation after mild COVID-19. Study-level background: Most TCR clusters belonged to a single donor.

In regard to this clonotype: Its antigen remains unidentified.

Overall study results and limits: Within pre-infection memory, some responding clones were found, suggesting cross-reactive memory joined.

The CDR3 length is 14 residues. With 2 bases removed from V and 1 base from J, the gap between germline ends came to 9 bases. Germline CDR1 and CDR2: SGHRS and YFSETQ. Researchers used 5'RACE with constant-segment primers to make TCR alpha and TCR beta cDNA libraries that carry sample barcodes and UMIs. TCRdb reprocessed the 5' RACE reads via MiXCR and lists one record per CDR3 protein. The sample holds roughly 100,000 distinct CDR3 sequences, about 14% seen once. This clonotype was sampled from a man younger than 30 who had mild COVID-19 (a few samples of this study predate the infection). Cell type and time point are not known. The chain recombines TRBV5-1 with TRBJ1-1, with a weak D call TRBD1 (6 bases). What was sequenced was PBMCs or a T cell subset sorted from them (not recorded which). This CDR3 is CASSFRGQNTEAFF. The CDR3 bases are TGCGCCAGCAGCTTCAGGGGTCAGAACACTGAAGCTTTCTTT. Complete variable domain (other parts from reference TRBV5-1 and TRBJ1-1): KAGVTQTPRYLIKTRGQQVTLSCSPISGHRSVSWYQQTPGQGLQFLFEYFSETQRNKGNFPGRFSGRQFSNSRSEMNVSTLELGDSALYLCASSFRGQNTEAFFGQGTRLTVV.